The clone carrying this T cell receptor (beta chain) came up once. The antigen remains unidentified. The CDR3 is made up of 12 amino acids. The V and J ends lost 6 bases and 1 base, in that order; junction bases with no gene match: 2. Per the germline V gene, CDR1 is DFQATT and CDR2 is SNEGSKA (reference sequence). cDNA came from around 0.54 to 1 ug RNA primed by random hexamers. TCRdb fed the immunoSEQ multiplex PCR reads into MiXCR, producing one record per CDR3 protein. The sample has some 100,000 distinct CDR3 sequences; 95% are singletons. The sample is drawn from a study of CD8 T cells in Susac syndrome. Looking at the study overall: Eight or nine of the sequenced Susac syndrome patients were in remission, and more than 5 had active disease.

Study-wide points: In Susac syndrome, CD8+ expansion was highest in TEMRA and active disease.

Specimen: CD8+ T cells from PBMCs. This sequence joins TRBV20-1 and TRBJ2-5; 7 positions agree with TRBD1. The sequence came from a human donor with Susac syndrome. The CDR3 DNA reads TGCAGTGCGGGACAGTCCCAAGAGACCCAGTACTTC. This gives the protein CSAGQSQETQYF.